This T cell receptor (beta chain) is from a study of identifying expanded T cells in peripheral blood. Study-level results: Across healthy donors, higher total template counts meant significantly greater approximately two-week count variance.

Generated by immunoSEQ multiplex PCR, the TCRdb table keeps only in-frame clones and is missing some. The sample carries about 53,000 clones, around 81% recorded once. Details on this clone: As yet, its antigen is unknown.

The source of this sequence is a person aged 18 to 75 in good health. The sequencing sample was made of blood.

The CDR3 nucleotides read TGTGCCAGCAGTAAGCGGGAGGTCGGCGCAGATACGCAGTATTTT. It encodes CASSKREVGADTQYF. This rearrangement joins TRBV6-6 to TRBJ2-3; 9 nucleotides line up with TRBD2. Losses at the gene ends were 5 bases for V and 4 bases for J; bases not matched to a gene: 7. The CDR3 sequence is 15 residues long. The V gene's germline CDR1 is MNHNY and CDR2 SVGAGI (reference sequence).